This T cell receptor (beta chain) was sequenced during a study of blood T cell repertoires in COVID-19. V dropped 3 bases and J dropped 5 bases, with 6 bases sitting between them. Germline V gene data show CDR1 as SGDLS and CDR2 as YYNGEE. This CDR3 has 12 amino acids. The protocol was immunoSEQ multiplex PCR, while the TCRdb copy is restricted to in-frame clones and leaves out a portion. The sample has over 200,000 clones; about 81% are singletons. J is TRBJ2-1 and V is TRBV9, with no clear D. The source material was PBMCs or T cells enriched from blood (not recorded which). The origin of this receptor is a man aged 35-49 years who had recovered from COVID-19. The chain's CDR3 is CASSALNNEQFF. DNA of the CDR3: TGTGCCAGCAGCGCCCTAAACAATGAGCAGTTCTTC. Full variable domain (remainder filled in from reference TRBV9 and TRBJ2-1): DSGVTQTPKHLITATGQRVTLRCSPRSGDLSVYWYQQSLDQGLQFLIQYYNGEERAKGNILERFSAQQFPDLHSELNLSSLELGDSALYFCASSALNNEQFFGPGTRLTVL.